Listed below are T cell receptor beta chains from one sample, sequenced in a study of blood T cell repertoires in COVID-19. Method: immunoSEQ multiplex PCR; TCRdb's copy keeps in-frame clones and lacks some. The table has 350,000 or so clones, roughly 86% seen once; the top ten hold less than 11%. Material: peripheral blood. The receptors come from a woman in her 30s with COVID-19, enrolled during active disease. The CDR3 runs from the conserved cysteine through the conserved F or W. A D gene is named only where the DNA matches it firmly.

d_gene,j_gene,v_gene,CDR3nt,CDR3aa
NA,TRBJ2-7,TRBV5-1,TGCGCCAGCAGCCTCAGGACAACCTACGAGCAGTACTTC,CASSLRTTYEQYF
TRBD1,TRBJ1-1,TRBV6-5,TGTGCCAGCAGTTTTGAGGACAGGGTGAACACTGAAGCTTTCTTT,CASSFEDRVNTEAFF
NA,TRBJ2-3,TRBV7-2,NA,CASSFYSAPGDTQYF
TRBD2,TRBJ2-1,TRBV28,TGTGCCACACGAGCGGGAGGGCCGCGTGGTGATGAGCAGTTCTTC,CATRAGGPRGDEQFF
NA,TRBJ2-2,TRBV19,TGTGCCAGTAGTAAGCAGAACACCGGGGAGCTGTTTTTT,CASSKQNTGELFF
NA,TRBJ1-1,TRBV6-5,TGTGCCAGCAGCTGGGAAGGGGGTCCTGAAGCTTTCTTT,CASSWEGGPEAFF
TRBD2,TRBJ2-5,TRBV28,TGTGCCAGCAGTTCCGGACTAGCGGGAGTTCGAGAGACCCAGTACTTC,CASSSGLAGVRETQYF
TRBD1,TRBJ2-7,TRBV19,TGTGCCAGTAGTATGGCGGACAGGGCCGCCGAGCAGTACTTC,CASSMADRAAEQYF
NA,TRBJ1-4,TRBV20-1,TGCAGTGCGAGTAGGGGGTGGGGGAATGAAAAACTGTTTTTT,CSASRGWGNEKLFF
NA,TRBJ2-7,TRBV30,TGTGCCTGGAGTGTAGGCCTAGAAACAAGCGAGCAGTACTTC,CAWSVGLETSEQYF